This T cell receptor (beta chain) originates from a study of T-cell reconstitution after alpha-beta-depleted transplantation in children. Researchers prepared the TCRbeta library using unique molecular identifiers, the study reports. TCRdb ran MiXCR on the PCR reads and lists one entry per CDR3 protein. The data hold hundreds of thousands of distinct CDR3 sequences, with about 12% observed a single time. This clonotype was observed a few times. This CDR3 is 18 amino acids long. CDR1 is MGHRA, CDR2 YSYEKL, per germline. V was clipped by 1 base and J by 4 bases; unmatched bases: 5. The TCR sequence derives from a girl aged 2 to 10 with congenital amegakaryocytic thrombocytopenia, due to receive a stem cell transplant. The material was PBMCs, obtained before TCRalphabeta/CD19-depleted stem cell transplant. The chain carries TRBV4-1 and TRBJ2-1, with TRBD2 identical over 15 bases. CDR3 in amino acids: CASSQGTSGRARYNEQFF. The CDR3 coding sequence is TGCGCCAGCAGCCAAGGGACTAGCGGGAGGGCCCGATACAATGAGCAGTTCTTC.